This is a list of T cell receptor beta chains from one sample in a study of read filtering for tumor transcriptome and immune sequencing. Each CDR3 protein is one row after TCRdb ran MiXCR on the reads. The table records more than 12,000 distinct CDR3 sequences, over 20% of them present only once. The specimen was a population of CD138-negative cells sorted from bone marrow. Receptor source: a donor at least 40 years old with multiple myeloma. CDR3s include the opening cysteine and the closing phenylalanine or tryptophan. Fields, in order: V gene, J gene, D gene, clone size, CDR3 DNA, CDR3 protein. A D gene is named only where the DNA matches it firmly. A clone size is listed for some rows: how often the clone was seen (once, few, many), or a class if it is expanded.

V: TRBV9; J: TRBJ2-5; D: NA; size: many; DNA: TGTGCCAGCAGCGTGGACCAGACCCAGTACTTC; CDR3: CASSVDQTQYF
V: TRBV18; J: TRBJ2-3; D: TRBD1; size: many; DNA: TGTGCCAGCTCGCCCAACCGGGACAGGGGAACAGATACGCAGTATTTT; CDR3: CASSPNRDRGTDTQYF
V: TRBV7-2; J: TRBJ2-1; D: NA; size: medium-sized; DNA: TGTGCCAGCAGCTTAGGGGGGCCCCTCTACAATGAGCAGTTCTTC; CDR3: CASSLGGPLYNEQFF
V: TRBV20-1; J: TRBJ2-1; D: TRBD2; size: many; DNA: TGCAGTGCTAGTCCAAGCGGGAGAGACAATGAGCAGTTCTTC; CDR3: CSASPSGRDNEQFF
V: TRBV12-3/TRBV12-4; J: TRBJ1-2; D: NA; size: few; DNA: TGTGCCAGCAGTTCCCTGGAGGGACACTATGGCTACACCTTC; CDR3: CASSSLEGHYGYTF
V: TRBV5-1; J: TRBJ2-7; D: NA; size: few; DNA: TGCGCCAGCAAGCAGGGGCCTTCCTACGAGCAGTACTTC; CDR3: CASKQGPSYEQYF
V: TRBV2; J: TRBJ2-5; D: TRBD2; size: few; DNA: TGTGCCAGCCGGAAACGGGGGGGCCTCTGGGAGACCCAGTACTTC; CDR3: CASRKRGGLWETQYF
V: TRBV7-2; J: TRBJ2-2; D: NA; size: few; DNA: TGTGCCAGCAGCCCGTCCGATATCCTGAACACCGGGGAGCTGTTTTTT; CDR3: CASSPSDILNTGELFF
V: TRBV10-3; J: TRBJ2-2; D: TRBD1; size: many; DNA: TGTGCCACCGCCGACAGGGGTGGCGGGGAGCTGTTTTTT; CDR3: CATADRGGGELFF
V: TRBV7-8; J: TRBJ1-1; D: NA; size: many; DNA: TGTGCCAGCAGCTTAGGGGGACCCGAGGGCACTGAAGCTTTCTTT; CDR3: CASSLGGPEGTEAFF
V: TRBV18; J: TRBJ2-1; D: NA; size: many; DNA: TGTGCCAGCTCACCATATCCCGCCGGGAGCACCTCCTACAATGAGCAGTTCTTC; CDR3: CASSPYPAGSTSYNEQFF
V: TRBV2; J: TRBJ2-2; D: NA; size: many; DNA: TGTGCCAGCAGTTCCTCCATATATGCCGGGGAGCTGTTTTTT; CDR3: CASSSSIYAGELFF
V: TRBV5-1; J: TRBJ1-5; D: NA; size: NA; DNA: TGCGCCAGCAGCTTGGGGGTTGGGCAGCCCCAGCATTTT; CDR3: CASSLGVGQPQHF
V: TRBV4-2; J: TRBJ2-7; D: NA; size: many; DNA: TGTGCCAGCAGCCAAGATACGAACGAGCAGTACTTC; CDR3: CASSQDTNEQYF
V: TRBV20-1; J: TRBJ2-5; D: NA; size: NA; DNA: TGCAGTGCTAGAGGGGACGAGGCCCAGTACTTC; CDR3: CSARGDEAQYF
V: TRBV29-1; J: TRBJ2-2; D: NA; size: many; DNA: TGCAGCGTCTATCAAATTTCTAGGGGGTCGACCGGGGAGCTGTTTTTT; CDR3: CSVYQISRGSTGELFF
V: TRBV4-1; J: TRBJ1-5; D: NA; size: once; DNA: TGCGCCAGCAGCCAGGAGACGCGGGGTCAGCCCCAGCATTTT; CDR3: CASSQETRGQPQHF
V: TRBV4-1; J: TRBJ2-7; D: TRBD1; size: few; DNA: TGCGCCAGCAGCGGGACAGGGCTCGACGAGCAGTACTTC; CDR3: CASSGTGLDEQYF
V: TRBV18; J: TRBJ2-1; D: TRBD1; size: many; DNA: TGTGCCAGCTCACGAGACAGGGTAGGGGGAAATGAGCAGTTCTTC; CDR3: CASSRDRVGGNEQFF
V: TRBV2; J: TRBJ1-4; D: NA; size: many; DNA: TGTGCCAGCACGAGCTACAGGGTTCGAGAAAAACTGTTTTTT; CDR3: CASTSYRVREKLFF
V: TRBV7-7; J: TRBJ2-5; D: NA; size: few; DNA: TGTGCTAGCAGCCGAGGAGCCCAAGAGACCCAGTACTTC; CDR3: CASSRGAQETQYF
V: TRBV5-5; J: TRBJ2-1; D: TRBD2; size: many; DNA: TGTGCCAGCAGCTGGCAGTCTAGCGGGGTCCGCTACAATGAGCAGTTCTTC; CDR3: CASSWQSSGVRYNEQFF
V: TRBV30; J: TRBJ1-4; D: TRBD1; size: many; DNA: TGTGCCTGGAGTGTACCGGCAGGGGGCATCGGTAATGAAAAACTGTTTTTT; CDR3: CAWSVPAGGIGNEKLFF
V: TRBV21-1; J: TRBJ2-1; D: NA; size: few; DNA: TGTGCCACCCCGCCCCGGATGACACGCGATGAGCAGTTC; CDR3: CATPPRMTRDEQF
V: TRBV5-6; J: TRBJ2-1; D: TRBD2; size: many; DNA: TGTGCCAGCAGCCCCCTGGGGCGGGAGAAGCCCTACAATGAGCAGTTCTTC; CDR3: CASSPLGREKPYNEQFF
V: TRBV27; J: TRBJ2-5; D: NA; size: NA; DNA: TGTGCCAGCAGTTTTTCCTATCCCGGGGAGACCCAGTACTTC; CDR3: CASSFSYPGETQYF
V: TRBV20-1; J: TRBJ2-3; D: TRBD2; size: few; DNA: TGCAGTGCTAGAGGACTAGCGGGGGTTTCGTTTACAGATACGCAGTATTTT; CDR3: CSARGLAGVSFTDTQYF
V: TRBV15; J: TRBJ1-4; D: NA; size: many; DNA: TGTGCCACCAGCAGCCCCGGGGCGGGGATTGAAAAACTGTTTTTT; CDR3: CATSSPGAGIEKLFF
V: TRBV12-3/TRBV12-4; J: TRBJ1-1; D: NA; size: many; DNA: TGTGCCAGCAGTTATACCTCGACACAGTACGCTTTCTTT; CDR3: CASSYTSTQYAFF
V: TRBV7-2; J: TRBJ2-1; D: TRBD2; size: many; DNA: TGTGCCAGCAGCTCCTTTAGCGGGGGGGGGGTTAGTGAGCAGTTCTTC; CDR3: CASSSFSGGGVSEQFF
V: TRBV13; J: TRBJ2-7; D: TRBD2; size: few; DNA: TGTGCCAGCAGCTTATCCGGACTAGCGGGAGGCACCAAGGAGCAGTACTTC; CDR3: CASSLSGLAGGTKEQYF
V: TRBV2; J: TRBJ1-4; D: NA; size: many; DNA: TGTGCCAGCAAACAGGGAGCAGAAGAACTGTTTTTT; CDR3: CASKQGAEELFF
V: TRBV11-2; J: TRBJ2-2; D: NA; size: NA; DNA: TGTGCCAGCAGCTTAAGTACCACCTCGAACACCGGGGAGCTGTTTTTT; CDR3: CASSLSTTSNTGELFF
V: TRBV6-2/TRBV6-3; J: TRBJ2-5; D: NA; size: few; DNA: TGTGCCAGCTGCAAGCCCGCGTACCAAGAGACCCAGTACTTC; CDR3: CASCKPAYQETQYF
V: TRBV5-1; J: TRBJ2-6; D: NA; size: many; DNA: TGCGCCAGCAGTTTGACAGGCCTCGCTGGGGCCAACGTCCTGACTTTC; CDR3: CASSLTGLAGANVLTF
V: TRBV5-4; J: TRBJ2-7; D: NA; size: few; DNA: TGTGCCAGCAGCTTGCAAGGGAGTAGGTACGAGCAGTACTTC; CDR3: CASSLQGSRYEQYF
V: TRBV12-5; J: TRBJ2-1; D: TRBD2; size: NA; DNA: TGTGCTAGTGGTTTGGTACAAAGCGGGGGGGAAAGTGAGCAGTTCTTC; CDR3: CASGLVQSGGESEQFF
V: TRBV19; J: TRBJ2-2; D: TRBD2; size: many; DNA: TGTGCCAGTAGTATGAGCCGGCGAGCGGGAGCCCACGGGGAGCTGTTTTTT; CDR3: CASSMSRRAGAHGELFF
V: TRBV5-1; J: TRBJ2-3; D: NA; size: many; DNA: TGCGCCAGCAGCTTGGGGCGGTCAGCGTCCTTCACAGATACGCAGTATTTT; CDR3: CASSLGRSASFTDTQYF
V: TRBV7-2; J: TRBJ1-2; D: NA; size: once; DNA: TGTGCCAGCAGCTCTAACACGAAAAGCTACACCTTC; CDR3: CASSSNTKSYTF
V: TRBV15; J: TRBJ2-1; D: NA; size: many; DNA: TGTGCCACCAGCATAGGGGGATCCTACAATGAGCAGTTCTTC; CDR3: CATSIGGSYNEQFF
V: TRBV21-1; J: TRBJ2-1; D: NA; size: many; DNA: TGTGCCACCCCGCCCTGGATAACACGCTATGAACAGTTCTTC; CDR3: CATPPWITRYEQFF
V: TRBV29-1; J: TRBJ2-1; D: NA; size: few; DNA: TGCAGCGTTGACAACCACCCTGGAGAGCAGTTCTTC; CDR3: CSVDNHPGEQFF
V: TRBV2; J: TRBJ1-5; D: TRBD1; size: NA; DNA: TGTGCCAGCAGGAGAACAGGGGATCCCCCTCCGCCCCAGCACTTT; CDR3: CASRRTGDPPPPQHF
V: TRBV20-1; J: TRBJ2-1; D: NA; size: NA; DNA: TGCAGTGCTCTCAACATAGTAGGGGTCAATGAGCAGTTCTTC; CDR3: CSALNIVGVNEQFF
V: TRBV7-2; J: TRBJ1-1; D: NA; size: many; DNA: TGTGCCAGCAGCCCCTCATACAACAGGGAGGGCACTGAAGCTTTCTTT; CDR3: CASSPSYNREGTEAFF
V: TRBV7-2; J: TRBJ2-3; D: NA; size: many; DNA: TGTGCCAGCTGTCCTAGATGGCTCGCAGATACGCAGTATTTT; CDR3: CASCPRWLADTQYF
V: TRBV4-2; J: TRBJ2-7; D: NA; size: many; DNA: TGTGCCAGCAGCTTTGACCCGACTGCCGGGGCCACCTACGAGCAGTACTTC; CDR3: CASSFDPTAGATYEQYF
V: TRBV5-1; J: TRBJ2-7; D: NA; size: few; DNA: TGCGCCAGCAGCTTGGCGACCGCCTACGAGCAGTACTTC; CDR3: CASSLATAYEQYF
V: TRBV5-8; J: TRBJ1-1; D: TRBD1; size: NA; DNA: TGTGCCAGCAGCTTGGCCGGGGTAATGGGACAGGGGAAAAGTGTAGACACTGAAGCTTTCTTT; CDR3: CASSLAGVMGQGKSVDTEAFF
V: TRBV3-1; J: TRBJ2-3; D: TRBD1; size: few; DNA: TGTGCCAGCAGCGGACCCGGGACAGGGAGGGGAACAGATACGCAGTATTTT; CDR3: CASSGPGTGRGTDTQYF
V: TRBV21-1; J: TRBJ2-5; D: NA; size: NA; DNA: TGTGCCAGCGGCAAGGACAGTCAAGAGACCCAGTACTTC; CDR3: CASGKDSQETQYF
V: TRBV6-5; J: TRBJ2-2; D: TRBD2; size: NA; DNA: TGTGCCAGCAGCCGAGGGCCAGGGAGGGACACCGGGGAGCTGTTTTTT; CDR3: CASSRGPGRDTGELFF
V: TRBV5-1; J: TRBJ2-7; D: NA; size: many; DNA: TGCGCCAGCAGCACCTGGGTGGGGAGCTACGAGCAGTACTTC; CDR3: CASSTWVGSYEQYF
V: TRBV9; J: TRBJ2-5; D: TRBD2; size: NA; DNA: TGTGCCAGCAGCGTAGGTCCAGCGGGAGGTTCAGGGGAGACCCAGTACTTC; CDR3: CASSVGPAGGSGETQYF
V: TRBV2; J: TRBJ2-3; D: TRBD2; size: few; DNA: TGTGCCCGCAGTCGTAGCGGGAGAAGGGATACGCAGTATTTT; CDR3: CARSRSGRRDTQYF
V: TRBV7-8; J: TRBJ1-1; D: NA; size: few; DNA: TGTGCCAGCAGCTTAGCCCGGGGGAACACTGAAGCTTTCTTT; CDR3: CASSLARGNTEAFF
V: TRBV5-1; J: TRBJ2-3; D: NA; size: many; DNA: TGCGCCAGCAGCTTGGAGGGCCAGGGAAGCACAGATACGCAGTATTTT; CDR3: CASSLEGQGSTDTQYF
V: TRBV29-1; J: TRBJ2-5; D: NA; size: NA; DNA: TGCAGCGTTGTGGGGACCTCGGAGACCCAGTACTTC; CDR3: CSVVGTSETQYF
V: TRBV5-1; J: TRBJ2-1; D: TRBD2; size: few; DNA: TGCGCCAGCAGCCCCGGGGGTAGCGGGGGCTCCTACAATGAGCAGTTCTTC; CDR3: CASSPGGSGGSYNEQFF